This TCR beta chain emerged from a study of vaccination and CD4 T cells after COVID-19. Treatment defined: roughly 11-day PBMC culture with coronavirus spike peptide pools or control peptides (ViraFEST assay). This CDR3 has 13 amino acids. Trimming took 6 bases from V and 0 from J; bases not matched to a gene: 3. Per the germline V gene, CDR1 is DFQATT and CDR2 is SNEGSKA (reference sequence). This clonotype was detected only a few times. Its antigen is as yet unknown. The Oncomine TCR Beta short-read assay generated sequence data from the DNA of cultured CD4+ T cells. TCRdb re-called the PCR reads with MiXCR, one entry per CDR3 protein. This sample has over 25,000 distinct CDR3 sequences, with about 60% found just once.

The sample in question was CD4+ T cells from blood, cultured in vitro, obtained after SARS-CoV-2 vaccination. The origin of this receptor is a human donor who received a COVID-19 vaccine. The rearrangement uses TRBV20-1 and TRBJ2-5; TRBD2 aligns across 8 bases. In DNA, the CDR3 is TGCAGTGCCGGGGGGGGGTACCAAGAGACCCAGTACTTC. Residues: CSAGGGYQETQYF.